The 8 T cell receptor beta chains below come from one sample, sequenced in a study of blood T cell repertoires in COVID-19. Sequencing was performed with immunoSEQ multiplex PCR; in TCRdb, only in-frame clones are kept and a portion is missing. The sample lists roughly 76,000 clones; around 84% were seen once. Sequencing was performed on peripheral blood. The receptors were sampled from a woman in her 70s with acute or convalescent COVID-19.

About this clone: Relative to the germline gene, one junction end is altered; a read error may explain this. V is TRBV7-6 and J is TRBJ2-3; 8 nucleotides align to TRBD1. The CDR3 runs 17 residues. Per the germline V gene, CDR1 is SGHVS and CDR2 is FNYEAQ. The CDR3, as DNA: TGTGCCAGTAGCTTAACTGCTCAGGGGGCCTACACAGATACGCAGTATTTT. It encodes CASSLTAQGAYTDTQYF.

The rearrangement joins TRBV11-1 to TRBJ2-1; D is undetermined. The germline CDR1 and CDR2 sequences are SGHAT and FQDESV (reference sequence). The CDR3 has 13 amino acids. The V end lost 4 bases, the J end lost 9 bases, and 13 bases lay between the germline ends. CDR3 bases: TGTGCCAGCAGCTCGGCAGCAAGGAGTGAGCAGTTCTTC. Translated: CASSSAARSEQFF.

The J gene is TRBJ2-1, the V gene TRBV4-2, with D perhaps matching TRBD2 (7 bases). The germline gives CDR1 LGHNA, CDR2 YNFKEQ. V dropped 1 base and J dropped 0 bases, with 19 bases sitting between them. The CDR3 is 19 residues long. The CDR3 reads CASSQVGGGKGSSYNEQFF. CDR3 coding DNA: TGTGCCAGCAGCCAAGTAGGGGGGGGAAAGGGAAGCTCCTACAATGAGCAGTTCTTC.

This clone was observed a single time. As DNA, the CDR3 is TGTGCCAGCAGCCGCAGGGGGCCTCGGTGGTACGAGCAGTACTTC. This codes for CASSRRGPRWYEQYF. This chain connects TRBV5-6 to TRBJ2-7; the match to TRBD1 covers 8 bases. The V segment lost 4 bases and the J segment 4 bases; nucleotides outside the gene matches: 10. There are 15 residues in the CDR3. CDR1 SGHDT and CDR2 YYEEEE come from the germline V gene.

The chain employs TRBV5-1 and TRBJ1-1; 9 nucleotides align to TRBD1. V was clipped by 4 bases and J by 8 bases; unmatched bases: 12. The CDR3 has 15 residues. Germline lookup yields CDR1 SGHRS and CDR2 YFSETQ. The CDR3: CASSLSQGADLEAFF. CDR3 DNA: TGCGCCAGCAGCCTTTCACAGGGGGCCGACCTAGAAGCTTTCTTT.

The genes are TRBV11-2 and TRBJ2-7, with D maybe TRBD1 (6 bases). Germline V CDR1 and CDR2: SGHAT, FQNNGV. The CDR3 runs 15 residues. The ends were cut back, 2 bases at V and 6 bases at J, with 17 bases in the middle. The CDR3 loop is CASSLSRWGRFEQYF. The CDR3 DNA reads as TGTGCCAGCAGCTTATCCCGTTGGGGGCGGTTCGAGCAGTACTTC.

This CDR3 reads CASSWRTSGLTGELFF. The CDR3 nucleotides are TGTGCCAGCAGCTGGAGGACTAGCGGGCTAACCGGGGAGCTGTTTTTT. The chain joins TRBV5-6 to TRBJ2-2; 11 positions agree with TRBD2. The CDR3 has 16 residues. Germline loops: CDR1 SGHDT, CDR2 YYEEEE. The V gene end was trimmed by 3 bases and the J gene end by 5 bases; junction bases not matched to a gene: 6.

The chain links TRBV23-1 to TRBJ2-6; the D gene is possibly TRBD1 (7 bases). TRBV23-1 is placed among ORFs of uncertain function. The CDR3 is 18 residues long. V shed 4 bases and J shed 0 bases, with 16 bases lying between them. The CDR3 DNA sequence: TGCGCCAGCAGTCTCCCAGGGGGGTTCAGCTCTGGGGCCAACGTCCTGACTTTC. Its translation is CASSLPGGFSSGANVLTF.